This T cell receptor (beta chain) was sequenced for a study of T cells in Graves' hyperthyroidism and ophthalmopathy. Amplification targeted TCR beta CDR3 regions from RNA transcripts. RT-PCR in the first round (using the HTBI primer set) targeted the TCR CDR3. One entry per CDR3 protein results from TCRdb running MiXCR on the multiplex PCR reads. The repertoire consists of a few hundred thousand distinct CDR3 sequences, with 14% to 15% occurring once and the leading ten covering approximately 12%. For this clonotype: The target antigen is unknown. A read error may account for a junction end that differs from germline.

Study-wide results and limits: With a median lead of about six months before onset, the model predicted ophthalmopathy. Most expanded thyroid clonotypes above 0.001 also appeared in blood.

The CDR3 is 14 amino acids. The chain is built from TRBV12-3 or TRBV12-4 and TRBJ2-7; D is possibly TRBD1 (6 bases). This sequence was found in a woman aged 40 to 50 with Graves' hyperthyroidism that later progressed to Graves' ophthalmopathy. Sequencing was performed on blood. The DNA for the CDR3 is TGTGCCAGCACCCTACAGGGCCTATCCTACGAGCAGTGCTTC. It is translated as CASTLQGLSYEQCF.